This T cell receptor (beta chain) was retrieved from a study of T cell repertoires in ileal Crohn's disease. TCRdb's copy holds only in-frame clones and misses some; the assay was immunoSEQ multiplex PCR. Of approximately 18,000 clones detected, roughly 72% appear once; the ten largest clones hold about 4%. As for time point: neoterminal ileum biopsy at postoperative endoscopy, about 6 months after surgery. Trimming shortened V by 0 bases and J by 7 bases, and 7 bases separated the two germline ends. The V gene's germline CDR1 is ENHRY and CDR2 SYGVKD. The CDR3 is 14 residues long. This clone was observed a handful of times.

The chain carries TRBV10-3 and TRBJ1-6, with a possible D match to TRBD1 (6 bases). The material sequenced was ileal tissue. The receptor comes from an adult with Crohn's disease. The CDR3 sequence is CAISESGGNSPLHF. The CDR3 nucleotides are TGTGCCATCAGTGAGTCAGGGGGAAATTCACCCCTCCACTTT.